The 10 T cell receptor beta chains below were found in one sample sequenced in a study of blood T cell repertoires in COVID-19. Sequencing was performed with immunoSEQ multiplex PCR; in TCRdb, only in-frame clones are kept and a portion is missing. Of over 200,000 clones in the sample, 87% were seen once. Sequencing was done on a sample of peripheral blood. The receptors originated from a man in his forties with active or convalescent COVID-19.

The chain carries TRBV29-1 and TRBJ2-2; weak D call: TRBD2 (5 bases). Germline-derived CDR1 and CDR2 are SQVTM and ANQGSEA. V was trimmed by 6 bases and J by 5 bases, leaving 10 bases between them. The CDR3 is 12 amino acids. Here the CDR3 DNA reads TGCAGCGTCTTCGAGGGTACCGGGGAGCTGTTTTTT. This gives the protein CSVFEGTGELFF.

The CDR3 is CASSPGVEYEQYF. The CDR3 DNA is TGTGCCTCCAGTCCAGGGGTCGAGTACGAGCAGTACTTC. The chain links TRBV30 to TRBJ2-7; tentative D call: TRBD1 (6 bases). Germline V CDR1 and CDR2: GTSNPN, SVGIG (reference sequence). The CDR3 runs 13 residues. The V and J ends lost 7 bases and 4 bases respectively, with 17 bases between them. Together with reference TRBV30 and TRBJ2-7, the CDR3 gives the full variable domain: SQTIHQWPATLVQPVGSPLSLECTVEGTSNPNLYWYRQAAGRGLQLLFYSVGIGQISSEVPQNLSASRPQDRQFILSSKKLLLSDSGFYLCASSPGVEYEQYFGPGTRLTVT.

This chain links TRBV28 with TRBJ2-1, with a tentative D call TRBD2 (6 bases). Deletions cut 8 bases from V and 6 bases from J, with 11 bases between. The germline CDR1 and CDR2 sequences are MDHEN and SYDVKM. The CDR3 spans 12 residues. The CDR3: CASRDSINEQFF. CDR3 sequence (DNA): TGTGCCAGCCGGGACTCCATCAATGAGCAGTTCTTC.

This chain links TRBV7-3 with TRBJ2-7; 8 bases match TRBD2. With 5 bases clipped from V and 3 bases from J, the junction kept 9 bases outside the gene matches. CDR3 length: 15 residues. The germline CDR1 and CDR2 sequences are SGHTA and FQGTGA. CDR3 in amino acids: CASSRIGGEVYEQYF. The CDR3 nucleotides read TGTGCCAGCAGCCGAATCGGGGGGGAAGTCTACGAGCAGTACTTC.

The J gene is TRBJ1-2, the V gene TRBV7-9, with D possibly TRBD1 on 6 matching bases. Trimming shortened V by 5 bases and J by 8 bases, and 18 bases separated the two germline ends. CDR1 is SEHNR and CDR2 is FQNEAQ in the germline V gene (reference sequence). The CDR3 sequence is 14 residues long. CDR3 bases: TGTGCCAGCAGCCTCCACGGGGGGCTTATGGGCTACACCTTC. Amino acids: CASSLHGGLMGYTF. The complete variable domain, with remaining parts taken from reference TRBV7-9 and TRBJ1-2, reads DTGVSQNPRHKITKRGQNVTFRCDPISEHNRLYWYRQTLGQGPEFLTYFQNEAQLEKSRLLSDRFSAERPKGSFSTLEIQRTEQGDSAMYLCASSLHGGLMGYTFGSGTRLTVV.

This chain uses TRBV6-6 with TRBJ1-1; perhaps TRBD1 as D (6 bases). There are 18 residues in the CDR3. Germline CDR1 MNHNY, CDR2 SVGAGI (reference sequence). The V end lost 5 bases, the J end lost 5 bases, and 27 bases lay between the germline ends. The CDR3 bases are TGTGCCAGCAGTCCCCCCGCGGGGGGCCTTACTAGGGTAACTGAAGCTTTCTTT. Residues: CASSPPAGGLTRVTEAFF.

The chain uses TRBV28 and TRBJ2-3; 7 nucleotides agree with TRBD2. CDR3 length: 18 residues. Trimming took 3 bases from V and 3 from J; bases not matched to a gene: 15. Germline CDR1 MDHEN, CDR2 SYDVKM. CDR3 region: CASSFWGGTSASTDTQYF. CDR3 nucleotide sequence: TGTGCCAGCAGTTTTTGGGGGGGAACTAGCGCCAGTACAGATACGCAGTATTTT.

The gene calls are TRBV6-5 and TRBJ1-3; 7 nucleotides line up with TRBD1. CDR1 and CDR2 from the germline V gene are MNHEY and SVGAGI. This CDR3 has 15 residues. J gave up 7 bases and V 3 bases, and 9 bases lay outside the gene matches. In nucleotides, the CDR3 is TGTGCCAGCAGTTATCTCCAGGGGGAACGGAACACCATATATTTT. Its protein is CASSYLQGERNTIYF.

The rearrangement links TRBV6-5 to TRBJ1-5; 7 bases match TRBD1. The V and J ends lost 6 bases and 4 bases, in that order; junction bases with no gene match: 6. This CDR3 spans 14 amino acids. The germline V gene encodes CDR1 MNHEY and CDR2 SVGAGI. The CDR3 DNA sequence: TGTGCCAGCAGGTCACAGGGGCGGAATCAGCCCCAGCATTTT. It specifies CASRSQGRNQPQHF.

The V call is TRBV5-4, the J call TRBJ1-1, with unresolved D. V was shortened by 0 bases and J by 7 bases, with 7 bases between the two germline ends. CDR1 is SGHNT, CDR2 YYREEE, per germline (reference sequence). The length of the CDR3 is 12 residues. The CDR3 reads CASSLDRGEAFF. Written as DNA, the CDR3 is TGTGCCAGCAGCTTGGACCGGGGTGAAGCTTTCTTT.